This T cell receptor beta chain was retrieved from a study of T cell responses to AZD1222 COVID-19 vaccine. Study context: Second-dose intervals near 4 or 12 weeks were combined.

CDR1 and CDR2 from the germline V gene are MDHEN and SYDVKM. Between the trimmed V and J ends, which lost 2 bases and 8 bases, there was a span of 7 bases. This CDR3 contains 13 residues. Of note for this clone: Its antigen is unidentified.

The study's findings and limits: Females outnumbered males among donors, who were mostly white British; clonal diversity was possibly underestimated. Breadth and depth of Spike-specific TCRs rose after two AZD1222 doses.

Clones were sequenced by immunoSEQ multiplex PCR, and TCRdb holds only the in-frame ones, with some missing. The sample holds 150,000 to 200,000 clones, roughly 92% seen once. This receptor was identified in an adult in good health. This material consisted of peripheral blood, taken on day 0 of AZD1222 vaccination. The genes are TRBV28 and TRBJ1-6; D gene ambiguous. CDR3 coding DNA: TGTGCCAGCAGTTTAGTCATGGATTCACCCCTCCACTTT. It translates to CASSLVMDSPLHF.